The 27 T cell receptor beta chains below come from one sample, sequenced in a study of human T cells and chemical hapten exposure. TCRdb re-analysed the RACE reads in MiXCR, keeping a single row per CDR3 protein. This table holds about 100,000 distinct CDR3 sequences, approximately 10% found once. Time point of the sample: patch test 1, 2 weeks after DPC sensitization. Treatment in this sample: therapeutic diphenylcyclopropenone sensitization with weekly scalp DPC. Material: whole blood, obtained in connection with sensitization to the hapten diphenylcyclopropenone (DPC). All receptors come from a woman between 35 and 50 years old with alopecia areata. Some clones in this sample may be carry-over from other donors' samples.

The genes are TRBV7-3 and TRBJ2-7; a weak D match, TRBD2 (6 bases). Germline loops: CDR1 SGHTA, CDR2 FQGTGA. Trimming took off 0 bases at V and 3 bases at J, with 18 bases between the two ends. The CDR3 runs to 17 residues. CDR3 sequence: CASSLTGGDPKIYEQYF. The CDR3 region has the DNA TGTGCCAGCAGCTTAACAGGCGGGGACCCAAAAATCTACGAGCAGTACTTC.

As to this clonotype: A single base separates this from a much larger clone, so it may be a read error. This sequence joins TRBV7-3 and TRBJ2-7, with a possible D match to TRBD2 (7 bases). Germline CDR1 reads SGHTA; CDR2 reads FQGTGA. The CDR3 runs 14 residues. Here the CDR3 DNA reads TGTGCCAGCAGACCCACGGGGGGCGTCGACGAGCACTACTTC. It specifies CASRPTGGVDEHYF.

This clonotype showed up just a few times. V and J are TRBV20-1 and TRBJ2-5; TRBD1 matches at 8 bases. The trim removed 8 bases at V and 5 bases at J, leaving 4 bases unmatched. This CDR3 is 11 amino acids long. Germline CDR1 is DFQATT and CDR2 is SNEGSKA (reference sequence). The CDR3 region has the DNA TGCAGTCGAACAGGGGGTGAGACCCAGTACTTC. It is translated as CSRTGGETQYF.

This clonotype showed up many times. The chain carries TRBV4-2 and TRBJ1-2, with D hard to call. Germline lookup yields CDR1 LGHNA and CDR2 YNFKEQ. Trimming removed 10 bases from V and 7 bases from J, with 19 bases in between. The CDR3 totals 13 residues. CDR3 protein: CATATDPHAGYTF. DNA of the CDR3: TGTGCCACTGCGACGGACCCCCATGCTGGCTACACCTTC.

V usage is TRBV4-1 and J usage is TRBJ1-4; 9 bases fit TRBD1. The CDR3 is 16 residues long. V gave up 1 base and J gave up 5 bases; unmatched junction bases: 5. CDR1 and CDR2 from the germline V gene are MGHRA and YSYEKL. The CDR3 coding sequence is TGCGCCAGCAGCCAAGGCCCCGGGACAGGGAATGAAAAACTGTTTTTT. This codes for CASSQGPGTGNEKLFF.

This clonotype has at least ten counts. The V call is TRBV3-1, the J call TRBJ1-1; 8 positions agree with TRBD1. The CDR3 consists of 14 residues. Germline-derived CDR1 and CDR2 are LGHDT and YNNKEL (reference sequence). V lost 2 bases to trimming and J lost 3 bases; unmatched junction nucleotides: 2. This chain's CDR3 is CASSQSRGHTEAFF. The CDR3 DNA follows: TGTGCCAGCAGCCAATCCAGGGGGCACACTGAAGCTTTCTTT.

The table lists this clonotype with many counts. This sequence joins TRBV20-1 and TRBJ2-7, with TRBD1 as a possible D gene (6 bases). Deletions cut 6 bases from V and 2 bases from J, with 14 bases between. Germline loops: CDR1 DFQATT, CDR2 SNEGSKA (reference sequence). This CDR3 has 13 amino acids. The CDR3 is CSAQRTDTYEQYF. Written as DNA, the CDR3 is TGCAGTGCACAGAGGACAGACACCTACGAGCAGTACTTC.

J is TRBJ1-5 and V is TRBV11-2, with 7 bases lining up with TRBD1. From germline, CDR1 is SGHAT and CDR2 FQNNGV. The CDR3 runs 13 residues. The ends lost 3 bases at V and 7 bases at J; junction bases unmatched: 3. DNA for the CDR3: TGTGCCAGCAGCTTGACACAGGGGCAGCCCCAGCATTTT. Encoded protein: CASSLTQGQPQHF.

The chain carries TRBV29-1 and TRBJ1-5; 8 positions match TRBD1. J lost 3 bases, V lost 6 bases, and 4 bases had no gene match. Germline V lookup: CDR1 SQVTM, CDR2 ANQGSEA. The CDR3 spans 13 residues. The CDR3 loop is CSVGGQANQPQHF. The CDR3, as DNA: TGCAGCGTGGGGGGACAGGCCAATCAGCCCCAGCATTTT.

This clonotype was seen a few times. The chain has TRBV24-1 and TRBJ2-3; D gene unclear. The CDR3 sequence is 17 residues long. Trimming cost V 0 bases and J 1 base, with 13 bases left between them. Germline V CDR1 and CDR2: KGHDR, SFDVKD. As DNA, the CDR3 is TGTGCCACCAGTGATTTGGGGGTGGCAGGAGGCACAGATACGCAGTATTTT. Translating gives CATSDLGVAGGTDTQYF.

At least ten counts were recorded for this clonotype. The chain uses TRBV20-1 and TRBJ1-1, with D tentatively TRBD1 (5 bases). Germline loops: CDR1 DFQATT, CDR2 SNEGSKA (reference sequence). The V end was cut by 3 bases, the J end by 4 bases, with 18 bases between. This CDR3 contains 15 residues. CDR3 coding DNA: TGCAGTGCTAGCCCCCGAAAGGGGTTGGGCACTGAAGCTTTCTTT. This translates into CSASPRKGLGTEAFF.

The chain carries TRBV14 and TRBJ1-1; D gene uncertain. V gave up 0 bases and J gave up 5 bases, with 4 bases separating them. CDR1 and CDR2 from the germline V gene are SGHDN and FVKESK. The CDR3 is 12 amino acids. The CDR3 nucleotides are TGTGCCAGCAGCCAAGAGTTAACTGAAGCTTTCTTT. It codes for CASSQELTEAFF.

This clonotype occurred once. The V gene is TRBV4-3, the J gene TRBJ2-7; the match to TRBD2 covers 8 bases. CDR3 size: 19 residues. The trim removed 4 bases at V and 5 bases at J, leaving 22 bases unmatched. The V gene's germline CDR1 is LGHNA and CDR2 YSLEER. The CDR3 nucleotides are TGCGCCAGCAGCCGAATTGCCGTTCTGACTAGCGTAAGAGGGGACGAGCAGTACTTC. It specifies CASSRIAVLTSVRGDEQYF.

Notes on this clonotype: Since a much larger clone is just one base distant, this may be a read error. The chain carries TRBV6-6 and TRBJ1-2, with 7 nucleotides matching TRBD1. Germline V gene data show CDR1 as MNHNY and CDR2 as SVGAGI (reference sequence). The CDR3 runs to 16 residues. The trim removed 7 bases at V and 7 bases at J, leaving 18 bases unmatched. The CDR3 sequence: CASTPTRGRGASGYTF. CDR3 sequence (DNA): TGTGCCAGCACCCCAACCCGGGGCAGGGGGGCGAGTGGCTACACCTTC.

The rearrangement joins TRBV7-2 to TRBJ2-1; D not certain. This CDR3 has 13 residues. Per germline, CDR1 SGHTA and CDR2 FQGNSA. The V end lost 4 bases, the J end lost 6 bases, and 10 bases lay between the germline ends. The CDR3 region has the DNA TGTGCCAGCAGCTGGAAAGAAGGCAATGAGCAGTTCTTC. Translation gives CASSWKEGNEQFF.

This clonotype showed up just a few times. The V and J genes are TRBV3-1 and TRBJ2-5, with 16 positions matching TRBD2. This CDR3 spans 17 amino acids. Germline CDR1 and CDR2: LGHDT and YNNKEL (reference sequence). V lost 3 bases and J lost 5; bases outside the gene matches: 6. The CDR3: CASSHGTSGGALETQYF. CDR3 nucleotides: TGTGCCAGCAGCCACGGGACTAGCGGGGGGGCTTTGGAGACCCAGTACTTC.

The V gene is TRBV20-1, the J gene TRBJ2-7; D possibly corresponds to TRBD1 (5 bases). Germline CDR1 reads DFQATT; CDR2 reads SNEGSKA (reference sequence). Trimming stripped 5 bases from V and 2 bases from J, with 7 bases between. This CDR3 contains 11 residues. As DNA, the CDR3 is TGCAGTGCTGCGACAGCCTACGAGCAGTACTTC. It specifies CSAATAYEQYF.

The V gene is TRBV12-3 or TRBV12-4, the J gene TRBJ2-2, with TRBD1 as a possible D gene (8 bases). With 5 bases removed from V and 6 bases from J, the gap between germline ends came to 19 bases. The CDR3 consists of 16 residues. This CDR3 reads CASSRGGRGLAGELFF. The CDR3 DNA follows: TGTGCCAGCAGTAGGGGGGGCAGGGGGCTGGCCGGGGAGCTGTTTTTT.

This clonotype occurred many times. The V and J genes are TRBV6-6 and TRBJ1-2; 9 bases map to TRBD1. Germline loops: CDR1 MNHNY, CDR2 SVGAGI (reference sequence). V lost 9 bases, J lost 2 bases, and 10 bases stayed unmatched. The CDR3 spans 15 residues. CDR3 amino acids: CASTGGGLLNYGYTF. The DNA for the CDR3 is TGTGCCAGTACAGGGGGCGGTCTGTTAAACTATGGCTACACCTTC.

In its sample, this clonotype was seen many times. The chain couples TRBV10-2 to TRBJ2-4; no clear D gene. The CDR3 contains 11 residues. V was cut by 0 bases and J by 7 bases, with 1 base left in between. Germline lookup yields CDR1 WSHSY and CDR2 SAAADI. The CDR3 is CASSESNIQYF. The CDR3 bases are TGCGCCAGCAGTGAGTCGAACATTCAGTACTTC.

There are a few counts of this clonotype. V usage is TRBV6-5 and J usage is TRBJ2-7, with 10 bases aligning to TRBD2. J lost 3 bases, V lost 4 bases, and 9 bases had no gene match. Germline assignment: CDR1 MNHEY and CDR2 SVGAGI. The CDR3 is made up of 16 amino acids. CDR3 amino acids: CASSSTGTSVFYEQYF. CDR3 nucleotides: TGTGCCAGCAGTTCCACCGGGACTAGCGTGTTCTACGAGCAGTACTTC.

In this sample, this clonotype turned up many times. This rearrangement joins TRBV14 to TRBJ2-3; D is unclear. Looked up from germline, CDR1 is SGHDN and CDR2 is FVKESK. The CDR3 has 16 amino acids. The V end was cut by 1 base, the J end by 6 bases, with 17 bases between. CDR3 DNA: TGTGCCAGCAGCCAAGGAAGACGGGTACTGCTGGATACGCAGTATTTT. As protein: CASSQGRRVLLDTQYF.

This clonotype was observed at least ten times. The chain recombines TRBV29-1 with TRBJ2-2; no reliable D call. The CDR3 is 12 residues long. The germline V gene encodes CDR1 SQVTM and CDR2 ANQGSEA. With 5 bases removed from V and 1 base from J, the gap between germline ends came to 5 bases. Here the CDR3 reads CSVFGNTGELFF. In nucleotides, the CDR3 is TGCAGCGTTTTCGGGAACACCGGGGAGCTGTTTTTT.

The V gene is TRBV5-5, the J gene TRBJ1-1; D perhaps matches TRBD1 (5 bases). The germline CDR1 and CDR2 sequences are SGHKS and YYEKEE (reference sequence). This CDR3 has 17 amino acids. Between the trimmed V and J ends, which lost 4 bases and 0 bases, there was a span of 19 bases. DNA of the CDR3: TGTGCCAGCAGCGTAGGCGCAGGGCGACCGGTGAACACTGAAGCTTTCTTT. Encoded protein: CASSVGAGRPVNTEAFF.

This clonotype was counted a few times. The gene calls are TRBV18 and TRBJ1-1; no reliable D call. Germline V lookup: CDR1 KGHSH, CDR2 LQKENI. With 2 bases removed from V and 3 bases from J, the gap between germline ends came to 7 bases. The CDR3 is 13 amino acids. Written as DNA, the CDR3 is TGTGCCAGCTCACCAGATAGTGACACTGAAGCTTTCTTT. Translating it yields CASSPDSDTEAFF.

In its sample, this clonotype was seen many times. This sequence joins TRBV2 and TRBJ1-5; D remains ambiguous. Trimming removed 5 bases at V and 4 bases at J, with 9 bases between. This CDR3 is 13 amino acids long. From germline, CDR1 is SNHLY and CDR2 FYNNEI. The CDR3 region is CASSPNGNQPQHF. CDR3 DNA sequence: TGTGCCAGCAGTCCCAATGGTAATCAGCCCCAGCATTTT.

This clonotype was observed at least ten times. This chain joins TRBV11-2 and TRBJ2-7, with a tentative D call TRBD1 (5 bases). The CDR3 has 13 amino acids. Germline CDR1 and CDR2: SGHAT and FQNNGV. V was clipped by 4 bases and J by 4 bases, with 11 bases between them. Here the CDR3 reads CASSSTSGYEQYF. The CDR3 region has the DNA TGTGCCAGCAGCTCAACCTCAGGGTACGAGCAGTACTTC. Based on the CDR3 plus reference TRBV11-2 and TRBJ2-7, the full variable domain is EAGVAQSPRYKIIEKRQSVAFWCNPISGHATLYWYQQILGQGPKLLIQFQNNGVVDDSQLPKDRFSAERLKGVDSTLKIQPAKLEDSAVYLCASSSTSGYEQYFGPGTRLTVT.